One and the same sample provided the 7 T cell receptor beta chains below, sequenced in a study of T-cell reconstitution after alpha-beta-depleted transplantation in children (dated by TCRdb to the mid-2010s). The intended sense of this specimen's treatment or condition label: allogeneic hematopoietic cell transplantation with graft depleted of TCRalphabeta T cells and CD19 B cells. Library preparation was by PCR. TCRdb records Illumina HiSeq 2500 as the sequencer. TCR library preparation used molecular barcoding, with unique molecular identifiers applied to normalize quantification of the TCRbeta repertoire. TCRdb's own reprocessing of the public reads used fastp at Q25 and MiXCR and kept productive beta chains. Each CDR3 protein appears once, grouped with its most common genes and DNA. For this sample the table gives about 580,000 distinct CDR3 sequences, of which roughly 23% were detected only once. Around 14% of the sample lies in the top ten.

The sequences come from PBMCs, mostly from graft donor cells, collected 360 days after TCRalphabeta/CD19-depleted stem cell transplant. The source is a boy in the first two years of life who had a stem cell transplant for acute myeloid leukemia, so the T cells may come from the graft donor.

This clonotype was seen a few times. DNA of the CDR3: TGCAGTGCTGTGCCCTCATTGAACACTGAAGCTTTCTTT. Translation gives CSAVPSLNTEAFF. V is TRBV20-1 and J is TRBJ1-1, with no clear D. Germline CDR1 is DFQATT and CDR2 is SNEGSKA (reference sequence). There are 13 residues in the CDR3. The V end lost 5 bases, the J end lost 0 bases, and 10 bases lay between the germline ends.

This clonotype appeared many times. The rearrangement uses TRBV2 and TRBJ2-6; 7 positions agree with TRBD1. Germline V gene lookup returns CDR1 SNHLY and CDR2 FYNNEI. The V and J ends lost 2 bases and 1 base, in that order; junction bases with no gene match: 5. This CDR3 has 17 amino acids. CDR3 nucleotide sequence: TGTGCCAGCAGTGAACAGGGGGTAGTTTCTGGGGCCAACGTCCTGACTTTC. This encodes CASSEQGVVSGANVLTF. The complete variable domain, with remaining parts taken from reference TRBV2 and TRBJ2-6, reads EPEVTQTPSHQVTQMGQEVILRCVPISNHLYFYWYRQILGQKVEFLVSFYNNEISEKSEIFDDQFSVERPDGSNFTLKIRSTKLEDSAMYFCASSEQGVVSGANVLTFGAGSRLTVL.

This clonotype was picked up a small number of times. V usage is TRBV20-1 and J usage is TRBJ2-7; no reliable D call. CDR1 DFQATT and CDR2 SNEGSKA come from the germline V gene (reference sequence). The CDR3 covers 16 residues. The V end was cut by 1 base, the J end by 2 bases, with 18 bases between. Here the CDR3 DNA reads TGCAGTGCTAGAGGTCAGCTGAGGACCGGCACCTACGAGCAGTACTTC. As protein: CSARGQLRTGTYEQYF.

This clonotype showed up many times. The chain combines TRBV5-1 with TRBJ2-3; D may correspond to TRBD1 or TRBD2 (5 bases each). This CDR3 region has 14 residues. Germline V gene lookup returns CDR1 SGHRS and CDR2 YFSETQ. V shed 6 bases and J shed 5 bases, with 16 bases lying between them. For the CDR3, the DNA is TGCGCCAGCAAGCCGGGGCTACCACAAGATACGCAGTATTTT. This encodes CASKPGLPQDTQYF. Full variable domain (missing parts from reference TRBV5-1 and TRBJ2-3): KAGVTQTPRYLIKTRGQQVTLSCSPISGHRSVSWYQQTPGQGLQFLFEYFSETQRNKGNFPGRFSGRQFSNSRSEMNVSTLELGDSALYLCASKPGLPQDTQYFGPGTRLTVL.

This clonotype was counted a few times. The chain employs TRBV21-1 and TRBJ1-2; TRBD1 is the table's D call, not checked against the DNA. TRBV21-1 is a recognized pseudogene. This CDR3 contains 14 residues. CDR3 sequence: CASGSLWPNGGYTF. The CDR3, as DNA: TGTGCCAGCGGATCCCTGTGGCCGAACGGAGGCTACACCTTC.

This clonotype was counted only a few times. This chain's CDR3 is CASSYHRGYTGELFF. As DNA, the CDR3 is TGTGCCAGCAGTTACCACAGGGGTTACACCGGGGAGCTGTTTTTT. The genes are TRBV6-5 and TRBJ2-2; TRBD1 matches 7 bases. V was pared by 2 bases and J by 3 bases, with 3 bases of the junction left unmatched. The CDR3 runs 15 residues. The germline gives CDR1 MNHEY, CDR2 SVGAGI.

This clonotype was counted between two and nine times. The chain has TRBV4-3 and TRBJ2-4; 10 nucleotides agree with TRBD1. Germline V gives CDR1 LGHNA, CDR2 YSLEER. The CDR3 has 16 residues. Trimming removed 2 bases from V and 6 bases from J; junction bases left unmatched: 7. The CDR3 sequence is CASSQYRQGARNIQYF. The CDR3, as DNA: TGCGCCAGCAGCCAATACAGACAGGGGGCGCGAAACATTCAGTACTTC.